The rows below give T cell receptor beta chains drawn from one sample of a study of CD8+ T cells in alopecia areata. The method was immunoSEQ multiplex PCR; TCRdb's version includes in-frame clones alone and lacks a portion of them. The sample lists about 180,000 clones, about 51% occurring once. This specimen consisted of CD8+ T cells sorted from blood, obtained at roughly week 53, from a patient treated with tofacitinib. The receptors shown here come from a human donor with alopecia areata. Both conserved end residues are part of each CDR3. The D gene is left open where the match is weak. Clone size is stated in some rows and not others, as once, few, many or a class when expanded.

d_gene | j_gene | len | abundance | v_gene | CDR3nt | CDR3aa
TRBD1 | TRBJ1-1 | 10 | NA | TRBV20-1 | TGCAGTGCTGACAGGGGTGAAGCTTTCTTT | CSADRGEAFF
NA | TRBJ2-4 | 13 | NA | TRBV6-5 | TGTGCCAGCAGTCCGTGGGACCGGGGGCTTCAGTACTTC | CASSPWDRGLQYF
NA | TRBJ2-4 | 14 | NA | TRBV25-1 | TGTGCCAGCAGTCCAGGTGGAGGCAAAAACATTCAGTACTTC | CASSPGGGKNIQYF
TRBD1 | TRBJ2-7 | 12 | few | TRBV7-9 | TGTGCCAGACAGGGGGAATTCTACGAGCAGTACTTC | CARQGEFYEQYF
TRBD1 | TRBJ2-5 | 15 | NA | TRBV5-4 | TGTGCCAGCAGCGATCCGGGACAGGGGAGAGAGACCCAGTACTTC | CASSDPGQGRETQYF
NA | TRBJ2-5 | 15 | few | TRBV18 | TGTGCCAGCTCACTCTCGGGGGAACCCCAAGAGACCCAGTACTTC | CASSLSGEPQETQYF
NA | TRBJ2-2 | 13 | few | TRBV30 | TGTGCCTGGGGGGACAAACCGACCGGGGAGCTGTTTTTT | CAWGDKPTGELFF
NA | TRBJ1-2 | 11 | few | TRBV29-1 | TGCAGCGTTGTGGAAGCCTATGGCTACACCTTC | CSVVEAYGYTF
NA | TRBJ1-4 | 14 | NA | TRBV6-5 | TGTGCCAGCAGTTTTACAGGGAACAATGAAAAACTGTTTTTT | CASSFTGNNEKLFF
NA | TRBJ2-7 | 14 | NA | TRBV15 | TGTGCCACCAGCAGAGGTCTCCTGGGCTACGAGCAGTACTTC | CATSRGLLGYEQYF
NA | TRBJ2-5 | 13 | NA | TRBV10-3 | TGTGCCATCAGTGACGAGGCCCCAGCGGCCCAGTACTTC | CAISDEAPAAQYF
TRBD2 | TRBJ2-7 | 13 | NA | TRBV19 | TGTGCCAGTAGTATCGGACTAGCGGTCGAGCAGTACTTC | CASSIGLAVEQYF
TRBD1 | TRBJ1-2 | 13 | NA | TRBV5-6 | TGTGCCAGCAGCGTCGGGACAGACTATGGCTACACCTTC | CASSVGTDYGYTF
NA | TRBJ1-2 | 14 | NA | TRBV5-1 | TGCGCCAGCAGCTTGATTAGGGGCGGCTATGGCTACACCTTC | CASSLIRGGYGYTF
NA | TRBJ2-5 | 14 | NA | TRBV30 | TGTGCCTGGAGTGAAAACAGGTTCCAAGAGACCCAGTACTTC | CAWSENRFQETQYF
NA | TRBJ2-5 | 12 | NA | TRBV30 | TGTGCCTGGAGGAGTGTAGGTGAGACCCAGTACTTC | CAWRSVGETQYF
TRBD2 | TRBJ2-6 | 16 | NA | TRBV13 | TGTGCCAGCAGCCCCTGGGGGGGCTCTGGGGCCAACGTCCTGACTTTC | CASSPWGGSGANVLTF
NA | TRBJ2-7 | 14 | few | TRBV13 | TGTGCCAGCAGCTTAGGGACAGTAGGCTACGAGCAGTACTTC | CASSLGTVGYEQYF
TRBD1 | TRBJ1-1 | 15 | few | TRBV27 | TGTGCCAGCAGTCCCCGGACAGGGAGGAACACTGAAGCTTTCTTT | CASSPRTGRNTEAFF
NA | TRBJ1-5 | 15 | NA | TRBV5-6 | TGTGCCAGCAGCTCCTTACAGGGTAGCAATCAGCCCCAGCATTTT | CASSSLQGSNQPQHF
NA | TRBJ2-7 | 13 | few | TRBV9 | TGTGCCAGCAGCGTAGCCGACAACTACGAGCAGTACTTC | CASSVADNYEQYF
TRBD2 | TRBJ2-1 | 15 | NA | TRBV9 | TGTGCCAGCAGCGCGTTTAGCGGGGGAAGGAATGAGCAGTTCTTC | CASSAFSGGRNEQFF
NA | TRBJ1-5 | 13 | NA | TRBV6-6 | TGTGCCAGCAGTTACTATAGCAATCAGCCCCAGCATTTT | CASSYYSNQPQHF
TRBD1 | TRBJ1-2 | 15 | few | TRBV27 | TGTGCCAGCAGTTTGCACGACAGGGGGCGCGGAGGCTACACCTTC | CASSLHDRGRGGYTF
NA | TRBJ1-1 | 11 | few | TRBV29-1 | TGCAGCGTTGATAGAAGTACTGAAGCTTTCTTT | CSVDRSTEAFF
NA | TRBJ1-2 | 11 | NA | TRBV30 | TGTGCCTGGACAGGGTTGTATGGCTACACCTTC | CAWTGLYGYTF
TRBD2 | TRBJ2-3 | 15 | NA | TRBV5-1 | TGCGCCAGCAGCCCCCCGGCGGGGGACACAGATACGCAGTATTTT | CASSPPAGDTDTQYF
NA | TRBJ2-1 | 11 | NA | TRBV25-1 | TGTGCCAGCAGTGATTACAATGAGCAGTTCTTC | CASSDYNEQFF
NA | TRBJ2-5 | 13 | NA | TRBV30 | TGTGCCTGGGCCATACAGGGTGGGGAGACCCAGTACTTC | CAWAIQGGETQYF
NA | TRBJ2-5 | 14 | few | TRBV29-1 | TGCAGCGTTGACCTGGGGACCGCACAAGAGACCCAGTACTTC | CSVDLGTAQETQYF
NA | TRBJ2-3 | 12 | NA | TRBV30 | TGTGCCTGGAGTGGGGGGGCACGTACGCAGTATTTT | CAWSGGARTQYF
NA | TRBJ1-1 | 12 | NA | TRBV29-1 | TGCAGCGTAGCGGGACTCCCGGCAGAAGCTTTCTTT | CSVAGLPAEAFF
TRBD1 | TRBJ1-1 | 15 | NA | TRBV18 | TGTGCCAGCTCACCACCGCAGGGGGCGAACACTGAAGCTTTCTTT | CASSPPQGANTEAFF
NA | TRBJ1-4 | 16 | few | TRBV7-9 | TGTGCCAGCAGCTTAGATCCGGGGCAGGGGAAGGAAAAACTGTTTTTT | CASSLDPGQGKEKLFF
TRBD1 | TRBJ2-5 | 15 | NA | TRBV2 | TGTGCCAGCAGTTCCCGGGACAGGAAGGAAGAGACCCAGTACTTC | CASSSRDRKEETQYF
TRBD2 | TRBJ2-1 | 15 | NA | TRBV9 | TGTGCCAGCAGCGGGTGGGAGCGAGCGGGGAATGAGCAGTTCTTC | CASSGWERAGNEQFF
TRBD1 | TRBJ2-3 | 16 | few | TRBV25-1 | TGTGCCAGCAGTAAACCGGGACAGGGGAGCACAGATACGCAGTATTTT | CASSKPGQGSTDTQYF
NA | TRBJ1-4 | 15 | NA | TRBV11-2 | TGTGCCAGCAGCCGAGGAACGGCTATTAATGAAAAACTGTTTTTT | CASSRGTAINEKLFF
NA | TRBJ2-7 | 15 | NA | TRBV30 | TGTGCCTGGAGTGGTCGCGCCGTAGTCCCCCACGAGCAGTACTTC | CAWSGRAVVPHEQYF
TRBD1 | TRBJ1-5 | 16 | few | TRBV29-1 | TGCAGCGTTGACAACCTTGGACAGGGGGCAAGACAGCCCCAGCATTTT | CSVDNLGQGARQPQHF
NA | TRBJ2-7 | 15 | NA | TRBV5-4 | TGTGCCAGCAGCTCTCCTCTGGCGGGTTCGGGGGAGCAGTACTTC | CASSSPLAGSGEQYF
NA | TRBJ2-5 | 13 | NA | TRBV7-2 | TGTGCCAGCAGCTTATCCTTAGGAGAGACCCAGTACTTC | CASSLSLGETQYF
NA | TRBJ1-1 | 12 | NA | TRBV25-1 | TGTGCCAGCAGTGAAGACCTTACTGAAGCTTTCTTT | CASSEDLTEAFF
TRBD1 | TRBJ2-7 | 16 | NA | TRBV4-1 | TGCGCCAGCAGCCAAGGCCCCGGGACAGGGACCTACGAGCAGTACTTC | CASSQGPGTGTYEQYF
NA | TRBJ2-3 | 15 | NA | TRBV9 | TGTGCCAGCAGCGTAGGGACTATTTTAGCTGATACGCAGTATTTT | CASSVGTILADTQYF
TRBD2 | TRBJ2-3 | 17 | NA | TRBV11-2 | TGTGCCAGCAGTTTCACCGGTACTAGCGGGGAGGAAGATACGCAGTATTTT | CASSFTGTSGEEDTQYF
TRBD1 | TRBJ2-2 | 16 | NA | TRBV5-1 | TGCGCCAGCAGTTTTGGACAGGCCCCTGGTGGCGGGGAGCTGTTTTTT | CASSFGQAPGGGELFF
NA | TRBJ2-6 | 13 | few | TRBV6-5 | TGTGCCAGCAGCATACAGGGCAATTACGTCCTGACTTTC | CASSIQGNYVLTF
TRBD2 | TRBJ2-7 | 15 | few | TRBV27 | TGTGCCAGCAGTTTAGGATTGGGGCTAGCGGGGGAGCAGTACTTC | CASSLGLGLAGEQYF
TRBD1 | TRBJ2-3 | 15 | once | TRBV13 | TGTGCCAGCAGCTTCTTAGGGACAGTCCGGGATACGCAGTATTTT | CASSFLGTVRDTQYF
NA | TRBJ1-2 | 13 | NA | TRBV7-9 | TGTGCCAGCAACCCAGACAGCGCCTATGGCTACACCTTC | CASNPDSAYGYTF
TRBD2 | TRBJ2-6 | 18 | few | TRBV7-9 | TGTGCCAGCAGCTTAGGTATAGCGGGGATATCTGGGGCCAACGTCCTGACTTTC | CASSLGIAGISGANVLTF
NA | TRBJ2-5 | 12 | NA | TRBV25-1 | TGTGCCACCAGGATTTCGGGAGAGACCCAGTACTTC | CATRISGETQYF
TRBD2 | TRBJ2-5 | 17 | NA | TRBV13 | TGTGCCAGCAGCTTAGCAGGGTGGCGGGGGAGAGAAGAGACCCAGTACTTC | CASSLAGWRGREETQYF